This T cell receptor beta chain was obtained from a study of T-cell memory formation after mild COVID-19. Study summary: Largely, TCR clusters stayed within a single donor. Study-wide results and caveats: Clones contracting across day 15 to 85 had a balanced CD4/CD8 profile; later expanding clones leaned CD4+.

UMIs and sample barcodes were carried by the TCR alpha and TCR beta cDNA libraries that 5'RACE produced using constant-segment primers. One entry per CDR3 protein, called by TCRdb with MiXCR from the 5' RACE reads. The sample has fewer than 35,000 distinct CDR3 sequences, about 16% seen once. This clonotype was detected many times. Its antigen is currently unknown. The CDR3 spans 14 residues. The germline gives CDR1 SGHTA, CDR2 FQGTGA. V was clipped by 5 bases and J by 7 bases, with 18 bases between them. The sequence was collected from an adult who had mild COVID-19 (a few samples of this study predate the infection). Cell type and time point are not known. The specimen sequenced was PBMCs or a T cell subset sorted from them (not recorded which). The rearrangement joins TRBV7-3 to TRBJ2-7, with D possibly being TRBD2 (5 bases). For the CDR3, the DNA is TGTGCCAGCAGCCCCTTTCCGGGCTCGGGGGAGCAGTACTTC. It yields the protein CASSPFPGSGEQYF.